This T cell receptor beta chain was recovered during a study of human T cells and chemical hapten exposure. Background on the study: Once 0.01% DPC had been applied to the upper back by patch test, readings were taken at 6 days. Whole-study findings and limits: Following DPC sensitization, TCRs present above 1 in 1000 frequency showed no change.

CDR1 is SGHAT, CDR2 FQNNGV, per germline. The CDR3 is 13 residues long. Losses at the gene ends were 5 bases for V and 5 bases for J; bases not matched to a gene: 4. Many counts were recorded for this clonotype. What it recognizes is unknown. TCRdb re-called the RACE reads with MiXCR, one entry per CDR3 protein. The repertoire holds 99,000 or so distinct CDR3 sequences, about 10% seen once, with 3.1% in the top ten. Specified time point: pre-sensitization, week 0. Treatment defined: therapeutic diphenylcyclopropenone sensitization with weekly scalp DPC. Donors, patients with alopecia ranging from 18 to 70 years old and judged suitable for DPC, provided samples. Whole blood, unfractionated, served as the material for total RNA extraction.

This sample comprised whole blood, obtained in connection with sensitization to the hapten diphenylcyclopropenone (DPC). This chain links TRBV11-2 with TRBJ2-7, with 9 bases fitting TRBD1. This sequence originates from a woman aged 60 to 75 with alopecia areata. Some clones in this sample may be carry-over from other donors' samples. CDR3 sequence: CASSRTGGDEQYF. In DNA form, the CDR3 reads TGTGCCAGCAGCCGAACAGGGGGCGACGAGCAGTACTTC.